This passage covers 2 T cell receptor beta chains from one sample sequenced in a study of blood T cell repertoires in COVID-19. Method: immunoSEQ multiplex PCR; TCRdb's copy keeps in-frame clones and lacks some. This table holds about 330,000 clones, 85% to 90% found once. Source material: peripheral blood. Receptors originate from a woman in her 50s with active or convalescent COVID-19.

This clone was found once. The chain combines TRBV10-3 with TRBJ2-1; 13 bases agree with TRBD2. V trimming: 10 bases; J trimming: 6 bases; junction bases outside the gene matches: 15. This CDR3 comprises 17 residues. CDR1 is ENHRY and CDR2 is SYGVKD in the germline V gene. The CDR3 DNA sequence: TGTGCCACGGAAGGGACTAGCGGGACCATTTACACCAATGAGCAGTTCTTC. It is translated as CATEGTSGTIYTNEQFF.

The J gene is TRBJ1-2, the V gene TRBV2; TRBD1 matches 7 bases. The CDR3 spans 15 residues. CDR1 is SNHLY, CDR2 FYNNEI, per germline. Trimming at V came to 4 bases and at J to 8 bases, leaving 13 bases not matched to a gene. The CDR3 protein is CASSVSDRAVAGYTF. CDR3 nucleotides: TGTGCCAGCAGTGTATCCGACAGGGCCGTCGCCGGCTACACCTTC. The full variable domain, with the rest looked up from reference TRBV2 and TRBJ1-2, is EPEVTQTPSHQVTQMGQEVILRCVPISNHLYFYWYRQILGQKVEFLVSFYNNEISEKSEIFDDQFSVERPDGSNFTLKIRSTKLEDSAMYFCASSVSDRAVAGYTFGSGTRLTVV.